The clone carrying this T cell receptor beta chain was observed a handful of times. Its cognate antigen is unknown. CDR1 is LNHDA and CDR2 is SQIVND in the germline V gene (reference sequence). J gave up 3 bases and V 6 bases, and 2 bases lay outside the gene matches. The CDR3 totals 13 residues. All of the isolated RNA was reverse transcribed, so expressed TCRB transcripts were sequenced. Naive, central memory and regulatory T cell samples produced a mean of about 3.4 million reads. The table came from immunoSEQ multiplex PCR; TCRdb's copy has only in-frame clones and leaves some out. Among 850,000 to 900,000 clones listed, roughly a sixth were seen once. This entry belongs to a study of beta chain features in type 1 diabetes. Study-wide points: These data did not resolve whether HLA type affects TCRB rearrangement.

Each sorted population was over 95% pure. The sequencing sample was made of naive CD4+ T cells from blood. The chain has TRBV19 and TRBJ2-5; TRBD1 matches at 9 bases. This receptor was taken from a woman under 30 in good health. For the CDR3, the DNA is TGTGCCAGTAGCGGACAGGGGAAAGAGACCCAGTACTTC. Translated: CASSGQGKETQYF.